These T cell receptor beta chains were read from a single sample in a study of blood T cell repertoires in COVID-19. Clones were sequenced by immunoSEQ multiplex PCR, and TCRdb holds only the in-frame ones, with some missing. The table lists 100,000 to 150,000 clones, around 86% of them singletons. Source material: peripheral blood. The receptors come from a woman aged 80 or over with acute or convalescent COVID-19. The CDR3 runs from the conserved cysteine through the conserved F or W.

j_call: TRBJ2-1
v_call: TRBV5-1
cdr3_length: 12
cdr3_aa: CASSLDRGSRFF

j_call: TRBJ2-1
v_call: TRBV5-1
cdr3_length: 16
cdr3_aa: CASGISGGRSYNEQFF

j_call: TRBJ1-2
v_call: TRBV3-1/TRBV3-2
cdr3_length: 14
cdr3_aa: CASSQGALGPGYTF

j_call: TRBJ2-1
v_call: TRBV9
cdr3_length: 15
cdr3_aa: CASSAAAGHYNEQFF

j_call: TRBJ2-5
v_call: TRBV14
cdr3_length: 15
cdr3_aa: CASSRTSGVQETQYF

j_call: TRBJ2-7
v_call: TRBV7-9
cdr3_length: 13
cdr3_aa: CASSFPGTYEQYF

j_call: TRBJ1-2
v_call: TRBV29-1
cdr3_length: 13
cdr3_aa: CSASGGPIYGYTF

j_call: TRBJ1-2
v_call: TRBV12-3/TRBV12-4
cdr3_length: 13
cdr3_aa: CASSFADNRGYTF

j_call: TRBJ1-6
v_call: TRBV6-2/TRBV6-3
cdr3_length: 14
cdr3_aa: CASSIAVRFEPLHF

j_call: TRBJ1-3
v_call: TRBV29-1
cdr3_length: 15
cdr3_aa: CSASSGGTSGNTIYF

j_call: TRBJ1-1
v_call: TRBV5-1
cdr3_length: 15
cdr3_aa: CASKIQGQGNTEAFF

j_call: TRBJ1-1
v_call: TRBV25-1
cdr3_length: 15
cdr3_aa: CASSEAGVNLREAFF

j_call: TRBJ2-3
v_call: TRBV27
cdr3_length: 17
cdr3_aa: CASSISWTGLSTDTQYF

j_call: TRBJ2-3
v_call: TRBV5-1
cdr3_length: 16
cdr3_aa: CASSPGTSGSTDTQYF

j_call: TRBJ1-3
v_call: TRBV10-3
cdr3_length: 15
cdr3_aa: CAISDFTNGGNTIYF

j_call: TRBJ1-2
v_call: TRBV18
cdr3_length: 15
cdr3_aa: CASSPTEEANYGYTF

j_call: TRBJ1-5
v_call: TRBV28
cdr3_length: 11
cdr3_aa: CASSLRQPQHF

j_call: TRBJ1-5
v_call: TRBV28
cdr3_length: 14
cdr3_aa: CASSLGTRNQPQHF

j_call: TRBJ1-1
v_call: TRBV7-8
cdr3_length: 13
cdr3_aa: CASSSGVYTEAFF